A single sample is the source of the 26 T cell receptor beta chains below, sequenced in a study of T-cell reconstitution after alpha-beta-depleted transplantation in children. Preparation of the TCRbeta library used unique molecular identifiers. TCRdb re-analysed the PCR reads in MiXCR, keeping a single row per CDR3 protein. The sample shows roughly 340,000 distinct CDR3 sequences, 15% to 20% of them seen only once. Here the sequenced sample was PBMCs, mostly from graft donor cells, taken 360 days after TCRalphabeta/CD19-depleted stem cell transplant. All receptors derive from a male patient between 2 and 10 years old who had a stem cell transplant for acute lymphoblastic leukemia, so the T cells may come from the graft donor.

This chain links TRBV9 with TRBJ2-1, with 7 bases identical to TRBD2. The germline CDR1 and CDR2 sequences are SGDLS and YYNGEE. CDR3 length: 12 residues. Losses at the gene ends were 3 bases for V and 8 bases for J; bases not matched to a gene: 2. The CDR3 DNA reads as TGTGCCAGCAGCGGGACTAGTTATGAGCAGTTCTTC. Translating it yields CASSGTSYEQFF.

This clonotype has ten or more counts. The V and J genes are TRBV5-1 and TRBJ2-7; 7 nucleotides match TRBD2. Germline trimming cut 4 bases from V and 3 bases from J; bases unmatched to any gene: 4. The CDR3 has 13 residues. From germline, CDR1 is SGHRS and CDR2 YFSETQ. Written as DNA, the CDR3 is TGCGCCAGCAGCGTGGGACTACTCTACGAGCAGTACTTC. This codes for CASSVGLLYEQYF.

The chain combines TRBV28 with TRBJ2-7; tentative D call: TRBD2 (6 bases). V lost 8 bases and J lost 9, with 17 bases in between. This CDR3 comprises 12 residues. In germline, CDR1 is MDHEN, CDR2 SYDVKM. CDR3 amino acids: CASWAGTLTQYF. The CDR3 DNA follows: TGTGCCAGCTGGGCTGGGACTCTCACGCAGTACTTC.

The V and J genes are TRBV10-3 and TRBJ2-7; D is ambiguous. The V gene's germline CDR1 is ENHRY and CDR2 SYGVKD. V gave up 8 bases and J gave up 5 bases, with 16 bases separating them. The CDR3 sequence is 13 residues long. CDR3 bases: TGTGCCATCCGGCCCGTAATACTCCACGAGCAGTACTTC. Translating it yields CAIRPVILHEQYF.

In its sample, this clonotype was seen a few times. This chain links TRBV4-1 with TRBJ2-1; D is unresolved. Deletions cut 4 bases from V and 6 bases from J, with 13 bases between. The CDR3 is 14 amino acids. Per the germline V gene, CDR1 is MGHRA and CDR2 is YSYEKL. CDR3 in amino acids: CASSPPPLGNEQFF. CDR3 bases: TGCGCCAGCAGCCCTCCTCCCCTAGGCAATGAGCAGTTCTTC.

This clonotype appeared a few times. The CDR3 DNA sequence: TGCGCCAGCAGCCAAAGCGGAGGACTAGGGGGATTGGGGGAGCAGTACTTC. Translated, it gives CASSQSGGLGGLGEQYF. This chain joins TRBV4-1 and TRBJ2-7; possible D gene TRBD2, 7 bases. The CDR3 contains 17 residues. V was trimmed by 2 bases and J by 7 bases, leaving 24 bases between them. CDR1 is MGHRA, CDR2 YSYEKL, per germline.

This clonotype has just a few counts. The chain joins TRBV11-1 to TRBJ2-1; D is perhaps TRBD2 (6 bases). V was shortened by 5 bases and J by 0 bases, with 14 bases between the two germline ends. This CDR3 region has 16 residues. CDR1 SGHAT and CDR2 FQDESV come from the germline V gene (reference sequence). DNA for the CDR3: TGTGCCAGCAGCCTTTGGGGACTGAGCTCCTACAATGAGCAGTTCTTC. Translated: CASSLWGLSSYNEQFF.

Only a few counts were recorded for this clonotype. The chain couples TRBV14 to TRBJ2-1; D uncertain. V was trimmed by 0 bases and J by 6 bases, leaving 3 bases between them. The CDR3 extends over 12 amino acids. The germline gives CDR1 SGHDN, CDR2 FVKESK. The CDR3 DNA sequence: TGTGCCAGCAGCCAAGAGGCCAATGAGCAGTTCTTC. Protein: CASSQEANEQFF.

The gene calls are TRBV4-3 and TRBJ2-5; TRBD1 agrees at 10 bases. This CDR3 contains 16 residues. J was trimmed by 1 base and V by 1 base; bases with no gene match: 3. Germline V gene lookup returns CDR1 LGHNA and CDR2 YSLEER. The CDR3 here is CASSQGTGGSQETQYF. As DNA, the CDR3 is TGCGCCAGCAGCCAAGGGACAGGGGGATCCCAAGAGACCCAGTACTTC.

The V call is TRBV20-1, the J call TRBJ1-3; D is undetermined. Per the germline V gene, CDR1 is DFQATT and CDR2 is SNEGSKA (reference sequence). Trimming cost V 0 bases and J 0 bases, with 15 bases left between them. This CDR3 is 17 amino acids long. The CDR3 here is CSARDLTESNSGNTIYF. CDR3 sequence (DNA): TGCAGTGCTAGAGATCTAACCGAGTCCAACTCTGGAAACACCATATATTTT.

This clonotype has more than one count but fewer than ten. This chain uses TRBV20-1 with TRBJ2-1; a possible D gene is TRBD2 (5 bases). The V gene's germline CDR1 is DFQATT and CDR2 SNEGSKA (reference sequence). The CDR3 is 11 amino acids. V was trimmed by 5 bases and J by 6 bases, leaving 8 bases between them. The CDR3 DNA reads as TGCAGTGCTGGACTCCTCAATGAGCAGTTCTTC. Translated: CSAGLLNEQFF.

In DNA, the CDR3 is TGTGCCAGCAGAGACAGGGGCAGGGGCACCGGGGAGCTGTTTTTT. Amino acids: CASRDRGRGTGELFF. The chain uses TRBV7-8 and TRBJ2-2; 8 bases agree with TRBD1. Germline values: CDR1 SGHVS, CDR2 FQNEAQ. The CDR3 covers 15 residues. J was trimmed by 4 bases and V by 6 bases; bases with no gene match: 7.

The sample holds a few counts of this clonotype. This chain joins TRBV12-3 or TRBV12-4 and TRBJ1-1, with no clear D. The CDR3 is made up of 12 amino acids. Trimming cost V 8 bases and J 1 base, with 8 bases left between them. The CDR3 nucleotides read TGTGCCAGCGGAATCTGGAACACTGAAGCTTTCTTT. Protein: CASGIWNTEAFF.

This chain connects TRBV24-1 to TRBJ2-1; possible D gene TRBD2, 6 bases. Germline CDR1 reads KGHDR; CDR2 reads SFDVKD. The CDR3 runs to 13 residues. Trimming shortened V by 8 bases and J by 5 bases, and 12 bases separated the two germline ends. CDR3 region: CATNGGAHNEQFF. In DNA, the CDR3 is TGTGCCACCAACGGGGGAGCGCACAATGAGCAGTTCTTC.

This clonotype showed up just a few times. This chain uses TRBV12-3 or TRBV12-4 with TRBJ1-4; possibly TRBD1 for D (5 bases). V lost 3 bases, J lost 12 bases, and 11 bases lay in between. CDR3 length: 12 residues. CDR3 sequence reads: CASSLRGFQLFF. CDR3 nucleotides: TGTGCCAGCAGTTTGAGGGGCTTTCAACTGTTTTTT.

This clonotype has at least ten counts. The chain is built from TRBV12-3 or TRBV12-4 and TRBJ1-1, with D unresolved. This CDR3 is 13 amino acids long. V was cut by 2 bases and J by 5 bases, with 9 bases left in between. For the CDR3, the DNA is TGTGCCAGCAGTTTACTCCGGGGAACTGAAGCTTTCTTT. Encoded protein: CASSLLRGTEAFF.

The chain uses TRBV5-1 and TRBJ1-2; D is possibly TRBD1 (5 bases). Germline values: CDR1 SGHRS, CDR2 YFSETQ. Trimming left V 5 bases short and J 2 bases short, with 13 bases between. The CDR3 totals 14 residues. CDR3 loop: CASRAGTQNYGYTF. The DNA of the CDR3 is TGCGCCAGCAGAGCCGGGACTCAGAACTATGGCTACACCTTC.

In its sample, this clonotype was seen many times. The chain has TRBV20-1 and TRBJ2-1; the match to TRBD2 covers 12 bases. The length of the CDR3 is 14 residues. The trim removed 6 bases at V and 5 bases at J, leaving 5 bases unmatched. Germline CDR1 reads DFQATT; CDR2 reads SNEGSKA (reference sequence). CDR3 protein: CSAPLAGGDNEQFF. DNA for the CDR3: TGCAGTGCGCCACTAGCGGGAGGAGACAATGAGCAGTTCTTC.

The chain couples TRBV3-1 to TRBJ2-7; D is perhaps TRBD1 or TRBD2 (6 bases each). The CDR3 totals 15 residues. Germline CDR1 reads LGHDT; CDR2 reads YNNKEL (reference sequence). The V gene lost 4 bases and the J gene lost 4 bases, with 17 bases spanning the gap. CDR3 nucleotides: TGTGCCAGCAGCCCGGGCCCCGGGGGCGGGTACGAGCAGTACTTC. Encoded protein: CASSPGPGGGYEQYF.

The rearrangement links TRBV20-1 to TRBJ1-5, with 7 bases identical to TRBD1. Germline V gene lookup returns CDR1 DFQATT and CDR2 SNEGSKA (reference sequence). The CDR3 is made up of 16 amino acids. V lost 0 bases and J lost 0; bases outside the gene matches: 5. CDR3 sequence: CSARDRQGISNQPQHF. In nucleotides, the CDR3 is TGCAGTGCTAGAGATCGACAGGGAATTAGCAATCAGCCCCAGCATTTT.

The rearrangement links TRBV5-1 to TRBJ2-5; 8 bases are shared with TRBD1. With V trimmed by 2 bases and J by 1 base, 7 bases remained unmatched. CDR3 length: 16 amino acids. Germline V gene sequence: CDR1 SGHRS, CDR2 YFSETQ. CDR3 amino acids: CASSFGGQGSQETQYF. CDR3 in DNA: TGCGCCAGCAGCTTCGGAGGACAGGGCTCCCAAGAGACCCAGTACTTC.

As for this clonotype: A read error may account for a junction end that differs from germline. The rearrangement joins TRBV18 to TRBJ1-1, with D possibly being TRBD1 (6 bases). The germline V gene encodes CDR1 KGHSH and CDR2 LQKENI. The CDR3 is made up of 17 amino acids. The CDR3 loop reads CASSPKPPRGWDTEAVF. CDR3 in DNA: TGTGCCAGCTCACCAAAACCCCCCAGGGGTTGGGACACTGAAGCGGTCTTT.

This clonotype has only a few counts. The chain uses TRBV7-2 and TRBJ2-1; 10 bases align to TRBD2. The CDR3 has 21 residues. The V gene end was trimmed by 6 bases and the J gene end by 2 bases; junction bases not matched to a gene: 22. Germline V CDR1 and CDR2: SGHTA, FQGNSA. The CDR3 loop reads CASRPMGLGLSGRATYNEQFF. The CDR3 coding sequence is TGTGCCAGCAGGCCGATGGGTTTGGGTTTGAGCGGGAGGGCCACCTACAATGAGCAGTTCTTC.

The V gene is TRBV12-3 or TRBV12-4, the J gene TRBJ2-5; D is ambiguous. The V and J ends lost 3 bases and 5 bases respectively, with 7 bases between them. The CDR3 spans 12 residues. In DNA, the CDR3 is TGTGCCAGCAGTTTTGATCGGGAGACCCAGTACTTC. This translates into CASSFDRETQYF.

In DNA, the CDR3 is TGTGCCAGCAGTTACAATCCGGGCAATCAGCCCCAGCATTTT. Protein: CASSYNPGNQPQHF. The chain joins TRBV6-2 or TRBV6-3 to TRBJ1-5; D gene uncertain. Germline CDR1 and CDR2: MNHEY and SVGEGT. V lost 2 bases, J lost 2 bases, and 7 bases lay in between. The CDR3 sequence is 14 residues long.

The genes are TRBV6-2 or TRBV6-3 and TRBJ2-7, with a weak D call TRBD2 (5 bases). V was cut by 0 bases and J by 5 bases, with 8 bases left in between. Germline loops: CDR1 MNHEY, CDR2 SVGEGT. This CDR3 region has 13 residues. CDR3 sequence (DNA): TGTGCCAGCAGTTACTCGGACGGGGACGAGCAGTACTTC. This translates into CASSYSDGDEQYF.